The T cell receptor beta chain under discussion was sequenced for a study of blood T cell repertoires in COVID-19. Study-wide background: T cells, B-cell-depleted T cells, or PBMCs provided the cDNA or gDNA that served as material.

The assay was immunoSEQ multiplex PCR, and TCRdb's table has in-frame clones only and misses some. The sample lists 55,000 to 80,000 clones; about 87% were seen once. Germline V gene data show CDR1 as MGHRA and CDR2 as YSYEKL. Unmatched junction bases numbered 13, after V lost 1 base and J lost 7 bases. The length of the CDR3 is 17 residues. The TCR originated in a human donor in a cohort sampled during active COVID-19. The rearrangement links TRBV4-1 to TRBJ2-1; 7 nucleotides align to TRBD2. The sequenced sample consisted of peripheral blood. CDR3 residues: CASSQGEGGTRKNEQFF. For the CDR3, the DNA is TGCGCCAGCAGCCAAGGGGAGGGTGGGACTCGCAAGAATGAGCAGTTCTTC.